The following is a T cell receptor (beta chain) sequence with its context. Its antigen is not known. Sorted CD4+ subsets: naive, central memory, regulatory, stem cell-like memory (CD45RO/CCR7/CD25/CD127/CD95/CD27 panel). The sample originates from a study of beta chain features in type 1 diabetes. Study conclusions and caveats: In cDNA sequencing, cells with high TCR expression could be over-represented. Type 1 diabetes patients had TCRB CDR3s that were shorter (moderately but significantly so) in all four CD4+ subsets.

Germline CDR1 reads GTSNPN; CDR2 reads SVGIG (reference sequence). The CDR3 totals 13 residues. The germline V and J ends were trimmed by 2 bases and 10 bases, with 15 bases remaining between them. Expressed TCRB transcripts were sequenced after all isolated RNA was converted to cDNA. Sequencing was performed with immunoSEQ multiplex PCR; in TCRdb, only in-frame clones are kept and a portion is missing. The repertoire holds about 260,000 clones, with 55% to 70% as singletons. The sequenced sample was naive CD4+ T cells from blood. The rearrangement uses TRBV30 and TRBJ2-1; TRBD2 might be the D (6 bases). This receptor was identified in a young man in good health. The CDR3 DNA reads TGTGCCTGGAGTCCCCCCGCGGGGAAAGAGCAGTTCTTC. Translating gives CAWSPPAGKEQFF.